Listed here is a single T cell receptor (beta chain). Study processing details: Cell counts per sample came from amplifying reference gene primers. Repertoires were generated with immunoSEQ multiplex PCR, while TCRdb's copy carries only in-frame clones and drops some. Clonal size and the V and J genes are those of that table, whereas D and trimming came from the DNA. The sample carries about 59,000 clones, around 80% recorded once. The data were taken from a study of blood T cell repertoires in COVID-19. At the level of the study: COVID-19 samples collected from the United States, Italy and Spain covered acute and convalescent phases. T cells, B-cell-depleted T cells, or PBMCs provided the cDNA or gDNA that served as material.

The CDR3 is made up of 15 amino acids. The junction had 6 bases not matched to a gene; V was cut back by 2 bases and J by 4 bases. Germline V gene sequence: CDR1 SNHLY, CDR2 FYNNEI. The TCR originated in a man aged 55 to 70 with acute or convalescent COVID-19. The sequencing sample was made of peripheral blood. The chain uses TRBV2 and TRBJ2-5; 8 bases align to TRBD2. The CDR3 region has the DNA TGTGCCAGCAGTGAAATAGCGGGATTAGCAGAGACCCAGTACTTC. This codes for CASSEIAGLAETQYF.